This T cell receptor (beta chain) is from a study of T-cell reconstitution after alpha-beta-depleted transplantation in children. Study results and limitations: In patients about two months after transplant, alpha-beta T cells reportedly arose from several hundred expanded graft clones. T cells produced anew were the main source of T-cell counts and diversity one year after transplant. The study traced high day-60 TCRbeta diversity in some patients to surviving recipient T cells and thymic progenitors.

The CDR3 spans 14 residues. The V end lost 3 bases, the J end lost 2 bases, and 10 bases lay between the germline ends. In germline, CDR1 is KGHDR, CDR2 SFDVKD. Unique molecular identifiers were incorporated during preparation of the TCRbeta library. TCRdb fed the PCR reads into MiXCR, producing one record per CDR3 protein. The sample lists about 130,000 distinct CDR3 sequences; about 9.5% were seen once. At least ten counts were recorded for this clonotype. The antigen is unknown. Sequencing was performed on PBMCs, mostly from graft donor cells, taken 180 days after TCRalphabeta/CD19-depleted stem cell transplant. This chain uses TRBV24-1 with TRBJ2-7; D gene uncertain. This clonotype originated in a girl younger than two who had a stem cell transplant for combined immunodeficiency, so the T cells may come from the graft donor. The CDR3 reads CATSDRTVAYEQYF. Written as DNA, the CDR3 is TGTGCCACCAGTGATAGGACGGTTGCCTACGAGCAGTACTTC.